This entry concerns a single T cell receptor (beta chain). Its specificity is unknown. TCRdb used MiXCR to reprocess the 5' RACE reads, holding one entry per CDR3 protein. The table has hundreds of thousands of distinct CDR3 sequences, 21% seen once; the top ten hold approximately 16%. This sample stems from a study of T cells after yellow fever vaccination. Study-wide findings and caveats: Reappearance after the booster was seen for most primary-vaccination clones, at about 95% CD4 and roughly 90% CD8.

The material sequenced was PBMCs, taken approximately 20 days after the first yellow fever vaccination. The TCR originated in a man between 18 and 35 years old who received the YFV17D yellow fever vaccine.

CDR3 residues: CASTLGTGTGANVLTF. CDR3 coding DNA: TGTGCCAGCACCCTGGGGACAGGGACTGGGGCCAACGTCCTGACTTTC. The rearrangement links TRBV12-3 or TRBV12-4 to TRBJ2-6; 9 nucleotides line up with TRBD1. Trimming took 7 bases from V and 2 from J; bases not matched to a gene: 6. This CDR3 is 16 amino acids long.